This T cell receptor (beta chain) was recorded in a study of T cell responses to AZD1222 COVID-19 vaccine. Study-wide findings and caveats: Mostly white British, mostly female donors; authors suggested clonal diversity may be underestimated. Without day 14 samples, only post-peak T cell repertoires were studied. With two AZD1222 doses given, Spike-specific TCR breadth and depth both rose.

CDR1 is LGHDT and CDR2 is YNNKEL in the germline V gene (reference sequence). This CDR3 is 13 amino acids long. Trimming stripped 1 base from V and 9 bases from J, with 10 bases between. Sequencing used immunoSEQ multiplex PCR; TCRdb keeps in-frame clones, though not all of them. The sample has about 210,000 clones; 94% are singletons. In the case of this clone: Its specificity is unknown.

Source: peripheral blood, taken 28 days after the second dose of the MenACWY control vaccine. The chain combines TRBV3-1 (or the pseudogene TRBV3-2) with TRBJ1-5; D gene unclear. The sequence was obtained from an adult who received the MenACWY meningococcal vaccine as a control. The CDR3 loop is CASSQAREGPQHF. The CDR3 DNA reads as TGTGCCAGCAGCCAAGCCCGCGAGGGGCCCCAGCATTTT.